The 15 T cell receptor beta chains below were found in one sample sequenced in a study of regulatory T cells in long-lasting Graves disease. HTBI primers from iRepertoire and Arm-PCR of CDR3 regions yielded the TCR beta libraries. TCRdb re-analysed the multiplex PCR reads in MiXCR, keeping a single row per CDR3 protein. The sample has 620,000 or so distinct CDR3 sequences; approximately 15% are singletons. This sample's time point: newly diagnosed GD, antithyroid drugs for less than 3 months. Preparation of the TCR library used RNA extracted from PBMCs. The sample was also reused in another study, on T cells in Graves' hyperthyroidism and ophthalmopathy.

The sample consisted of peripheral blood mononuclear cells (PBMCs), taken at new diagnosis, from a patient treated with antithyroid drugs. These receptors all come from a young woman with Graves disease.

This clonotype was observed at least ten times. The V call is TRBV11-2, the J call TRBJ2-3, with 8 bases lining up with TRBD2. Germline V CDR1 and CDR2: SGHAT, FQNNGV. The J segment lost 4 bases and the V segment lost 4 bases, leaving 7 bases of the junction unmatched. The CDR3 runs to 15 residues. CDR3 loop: CASSSSGSWADTQYF. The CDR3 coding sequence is TGTGCCAGCAGCTCCAGCGGGAGTTGGGCAGATACGCAGTATTTT. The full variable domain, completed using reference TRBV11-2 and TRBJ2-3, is EAGVAQSPRYKIIEKRQSVAFWCNPISGHATLYWYQQILGQGPKLLIQFQNNGVVDDSQLPKDRFSAERLKGVDSTLKIQPAKLEDSAVYLCASSSSGSWADTQYFGPGTRLTVL.

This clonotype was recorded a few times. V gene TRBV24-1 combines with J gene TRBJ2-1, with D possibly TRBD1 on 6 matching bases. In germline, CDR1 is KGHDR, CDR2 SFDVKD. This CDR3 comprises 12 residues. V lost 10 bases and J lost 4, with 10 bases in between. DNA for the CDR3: TGTGCCACAGGGGACACTTACAATGAGCAGTTCTTC. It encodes CATGDTYNEQFF.

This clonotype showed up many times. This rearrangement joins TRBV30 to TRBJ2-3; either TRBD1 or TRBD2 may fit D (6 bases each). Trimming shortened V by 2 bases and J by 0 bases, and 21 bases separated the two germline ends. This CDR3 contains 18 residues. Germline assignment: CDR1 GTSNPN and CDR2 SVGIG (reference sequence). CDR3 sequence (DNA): TGTGCCTGGAGTAGGGGGGAAAGCGATAGACCCAGCACAGATACGCAGTATTTT. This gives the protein CAWSRGESDRPSTDTQYF.

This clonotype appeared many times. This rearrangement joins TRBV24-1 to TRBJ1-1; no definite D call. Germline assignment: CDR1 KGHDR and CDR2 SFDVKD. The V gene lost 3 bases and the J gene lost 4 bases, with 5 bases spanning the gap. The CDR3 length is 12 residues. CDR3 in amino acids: CATSDPGTEAFF. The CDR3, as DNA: TGTGCCACCAGTGATCCCGGCACTGAAGCTTTCTTT.

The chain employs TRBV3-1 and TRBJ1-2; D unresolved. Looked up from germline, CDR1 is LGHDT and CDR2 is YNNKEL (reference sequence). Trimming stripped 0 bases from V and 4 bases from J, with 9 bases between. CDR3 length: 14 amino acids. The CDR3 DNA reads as TGTGCCAGCAGCCAAGATGGCACAGCCTATGGCTACACCTTC. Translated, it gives CASSQDGTAYGYTF. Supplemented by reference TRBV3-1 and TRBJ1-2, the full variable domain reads DTAVSQTPKYLVTQMGNDKSIKCEQNLGHDTMYWYKQDSKKFLKIMFSYNNKELIINETVPNRFSPKSPDKAHLNLHINSLELGDSAVYFCASSQDGTAYGYTFGSGTRLTVV.

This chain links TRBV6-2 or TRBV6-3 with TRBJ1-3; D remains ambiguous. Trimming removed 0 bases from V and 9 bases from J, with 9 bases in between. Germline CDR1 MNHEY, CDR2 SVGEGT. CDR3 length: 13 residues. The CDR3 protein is CASSYSREATIYF. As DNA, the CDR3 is TGTGCCAGCAGTTACTCTAGGGAGGCCACCATATATTTT.

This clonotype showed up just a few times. The CDR3 loop reads CASSPTVGETQYF. Written as DNA, the CDR3 is TGTGCCAGCAGCCCAACAGTGGGGGAGACCCAGTACTTC. The V gene is TRBV11-3, the J gene TRBJ2-5; D is ambiguous. In germline, CDR1 is SGHNT, CDR2 YENEEA. The CDR3 loop spans 13 amino acids. The V and J ends lost 5 bases and 5 bases respectively, with 12 bases between them.

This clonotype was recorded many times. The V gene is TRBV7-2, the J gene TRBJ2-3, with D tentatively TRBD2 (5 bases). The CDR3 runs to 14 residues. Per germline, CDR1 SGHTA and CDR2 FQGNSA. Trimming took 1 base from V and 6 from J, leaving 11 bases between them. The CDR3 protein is CASSLGQRPDTQYF. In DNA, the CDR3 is TGTGCCAGCAGCTTAGGCCAGCGGCCGGATACGCAGTATTTT.

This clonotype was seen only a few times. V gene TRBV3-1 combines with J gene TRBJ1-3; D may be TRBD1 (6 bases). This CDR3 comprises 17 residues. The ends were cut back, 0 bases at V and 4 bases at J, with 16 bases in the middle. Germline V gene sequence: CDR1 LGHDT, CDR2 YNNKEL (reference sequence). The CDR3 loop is CASSQDSHRVMGNTIYF. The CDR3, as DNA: TGTGCCAGCAGCCAAGACTCCCACAGGGTTATGGGAAACACCATATATTTT.

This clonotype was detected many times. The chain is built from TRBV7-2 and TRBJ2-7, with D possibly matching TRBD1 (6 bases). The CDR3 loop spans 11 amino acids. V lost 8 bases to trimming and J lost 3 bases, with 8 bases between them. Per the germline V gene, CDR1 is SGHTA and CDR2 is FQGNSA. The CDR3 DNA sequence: TGTGCCAGCTTAGGGGGCTACGAGCAGTACTTC. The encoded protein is CASLGGYEQYF. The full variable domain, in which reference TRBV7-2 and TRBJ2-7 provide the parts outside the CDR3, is GAGVSQSPSNKVTEKGKDVELRCDPISGHTALYWYRQSLGQGLEFLIYFQGNSAPDKSGLPSDRFSAERTGGSVSTLTIQRTQQEDSAVYLCASLGGYEQYFGPGTRLTVT.

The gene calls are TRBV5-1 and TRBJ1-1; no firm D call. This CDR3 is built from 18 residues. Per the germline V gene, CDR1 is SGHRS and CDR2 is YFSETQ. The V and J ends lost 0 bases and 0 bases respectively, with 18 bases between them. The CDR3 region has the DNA TGCGCCAGCAGCTTGGCCAAAATGATGGCGGGATTGAACACTGAAGCTTTCTTT. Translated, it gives CASSLAKMMAGLNTEAFF.

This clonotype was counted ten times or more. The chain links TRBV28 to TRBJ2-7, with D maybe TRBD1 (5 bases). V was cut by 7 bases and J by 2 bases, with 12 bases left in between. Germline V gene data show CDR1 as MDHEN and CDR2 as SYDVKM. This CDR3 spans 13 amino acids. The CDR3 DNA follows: TGTGCCAGCACCCCGACAGTAGCCTACGAGCAGTACTTC. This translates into CASTPTVAYEQYF.

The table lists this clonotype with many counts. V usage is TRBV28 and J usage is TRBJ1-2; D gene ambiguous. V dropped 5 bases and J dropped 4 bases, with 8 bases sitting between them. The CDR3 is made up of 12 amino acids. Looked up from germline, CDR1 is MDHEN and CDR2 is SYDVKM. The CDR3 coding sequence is TGTGCCAGCAGTGCAGAGATCTATGGCTACACCTTC. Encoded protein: CASSAEIYGYTF.

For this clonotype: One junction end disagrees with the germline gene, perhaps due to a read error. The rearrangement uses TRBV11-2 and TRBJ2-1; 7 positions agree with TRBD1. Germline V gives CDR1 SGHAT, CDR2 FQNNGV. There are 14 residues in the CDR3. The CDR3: CASSLAGGGNEQLF. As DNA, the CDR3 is TGTGCCAGCAGCTTGGCAGGGGGTGGGAATGAGCAGCTCTTC.

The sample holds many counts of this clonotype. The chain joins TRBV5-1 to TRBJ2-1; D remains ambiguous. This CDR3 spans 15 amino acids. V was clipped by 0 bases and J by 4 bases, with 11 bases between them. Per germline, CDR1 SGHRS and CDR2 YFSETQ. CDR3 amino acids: CASSLALRKYNEQFF. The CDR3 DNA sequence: TGCGCCAGCAGCTTGGCCTTGCGTAAATACAATGAGCAGTTCTTC.